In its sample, the clone carrying this T cell receptor (beta chain) ranks as large. What it binds is not known. This CDR3 comprises 15 residues. The V and J ends lost 1 base and 7 bases respectively, with 16 bases between them. Germline V lookup: CDR1 SGHDN, CDR2 FVKESK. The source of the sample is a study of OX40 agonist ivuxolimab in advanced cancers. In the study overall: Those enrolled were 80% to 85% male, with a mean age of about 66 years and ages from roughly 20 to 85.

TCRdb's table, derived via immunoSEQ multiplex PCR, lists solely in-frame clones and lacks some. The sample lists over 35,000 clones; 82% were seen once. Regarding the study as a whole: Within 6 weeks, CD4+ and CD8+ blood T cells expanded clonally at 0.1 to 3.0 mg/kg.

The V call is TRBV14, the J call TRBJ1-2, with D possibly being TRBD1 (6 bases). Source: CD4+ or CD8+ T cells sorted from blood, taken in a trial of the OX40 agonist ivuxolimab. The clonotype comes from an adult with an advanced solid tumor such as melanoma, head and neck, liver or kidney cancer. Written as DNA, the CDR3 is TGTGCCAGCAGCCAAGTTCCGGGGGCCCCTGGTGGCTACACCTTC. It translates to CASSQVPGAPGGYTF.